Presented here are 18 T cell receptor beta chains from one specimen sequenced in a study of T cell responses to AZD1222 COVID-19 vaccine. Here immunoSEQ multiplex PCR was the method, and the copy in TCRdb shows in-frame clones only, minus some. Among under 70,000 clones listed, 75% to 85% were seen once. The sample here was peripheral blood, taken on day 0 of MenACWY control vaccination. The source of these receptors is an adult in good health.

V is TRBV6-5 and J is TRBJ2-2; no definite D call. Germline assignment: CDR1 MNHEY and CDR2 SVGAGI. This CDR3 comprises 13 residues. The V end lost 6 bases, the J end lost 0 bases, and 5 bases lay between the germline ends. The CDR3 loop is CASSKTNTGELFF. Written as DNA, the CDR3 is TGTGCCAGCAGCAAAACGAACACCGGGGAGCTGTTTTTT.

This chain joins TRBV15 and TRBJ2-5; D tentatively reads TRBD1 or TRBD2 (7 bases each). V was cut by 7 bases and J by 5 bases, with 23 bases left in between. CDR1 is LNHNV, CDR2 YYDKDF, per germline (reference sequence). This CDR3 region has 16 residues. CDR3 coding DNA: TGTGCCACCACCAGGGGGTCGGGGGGCGCAGGGGAGACCCAGTACTTC. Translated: CATTRGSGGAGETQYF.

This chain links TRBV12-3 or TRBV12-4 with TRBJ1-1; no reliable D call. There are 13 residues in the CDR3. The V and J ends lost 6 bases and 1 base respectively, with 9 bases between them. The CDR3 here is CASRRTGNTEAFF. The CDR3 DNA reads TGTGCCAGCAGAAGGACGGGGAACACTGAAGCTTTCTTT.

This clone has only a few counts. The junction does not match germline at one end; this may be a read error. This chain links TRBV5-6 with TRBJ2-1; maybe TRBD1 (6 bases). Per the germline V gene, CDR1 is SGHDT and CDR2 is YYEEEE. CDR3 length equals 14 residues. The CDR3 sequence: CASSPPPPGGYRVF. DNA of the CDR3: TGTGCCAGCAGCCCTCCGCCCCCTGGGGGATACAGGGTCTTC.

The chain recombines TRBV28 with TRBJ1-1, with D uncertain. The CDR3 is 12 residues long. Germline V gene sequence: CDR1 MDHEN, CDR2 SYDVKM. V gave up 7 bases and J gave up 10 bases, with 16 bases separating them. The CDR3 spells CASIPRTGRAFF. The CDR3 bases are TGTGCCAGCATACCCAGGACGGGTCGAGCTTTCTTT.

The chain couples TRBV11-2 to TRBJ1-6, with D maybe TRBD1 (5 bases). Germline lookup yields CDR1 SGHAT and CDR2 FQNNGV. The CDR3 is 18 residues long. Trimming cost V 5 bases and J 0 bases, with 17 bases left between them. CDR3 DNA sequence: TGTGCCAGCAGCACCTCCCTCGGGGGAAGCTCCTATAATTCACCCCTCCACTTT. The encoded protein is CASSTSLGGSSYNSPLHF.

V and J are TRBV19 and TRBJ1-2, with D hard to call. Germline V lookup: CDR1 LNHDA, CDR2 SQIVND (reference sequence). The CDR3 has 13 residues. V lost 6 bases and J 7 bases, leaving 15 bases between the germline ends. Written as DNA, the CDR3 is TGTGCCAGTAGGTCCCTCGAGGGAGGTGGCTACACCTTC. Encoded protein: CASRSLEGGGYTF.

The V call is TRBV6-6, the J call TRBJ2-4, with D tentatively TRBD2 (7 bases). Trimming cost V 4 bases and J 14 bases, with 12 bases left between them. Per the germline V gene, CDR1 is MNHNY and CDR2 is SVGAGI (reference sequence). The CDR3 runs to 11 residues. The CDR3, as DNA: TGTGCCAGCAGTTTCGGGGGGCTTGAGTACTTC. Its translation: CASSFGGLEYF.

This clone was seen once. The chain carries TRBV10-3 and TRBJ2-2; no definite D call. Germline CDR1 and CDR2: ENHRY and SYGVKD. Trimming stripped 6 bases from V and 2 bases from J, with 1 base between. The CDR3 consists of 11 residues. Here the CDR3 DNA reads TGTGCCATCAGAAACACCGGGGAGCTGTTTTTT. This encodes CAIRNTGELFF.

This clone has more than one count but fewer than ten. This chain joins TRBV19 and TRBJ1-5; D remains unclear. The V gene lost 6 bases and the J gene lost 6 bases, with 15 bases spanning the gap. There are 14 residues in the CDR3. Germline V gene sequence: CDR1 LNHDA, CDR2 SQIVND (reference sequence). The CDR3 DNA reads TGTGCCAGTAGCTCACCCCCCAGTGGTCAGCCCCAGCATTTT. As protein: CASSSPPSGQPQHF. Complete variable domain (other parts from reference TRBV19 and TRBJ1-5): DGGITQSPKYLFRKEGQNVTLSCEQNLNHDAMYWYRQDPGQGLRLIYYSQIVNDFQKGDIAEGYSVSREKKESFPLTVTSAQKNPTAFYLCASSSPPSGQPQHFGDGTRLSIL.

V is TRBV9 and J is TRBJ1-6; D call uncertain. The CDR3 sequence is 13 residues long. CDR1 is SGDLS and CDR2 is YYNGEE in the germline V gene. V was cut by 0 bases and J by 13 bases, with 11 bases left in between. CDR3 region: CASSVEVGSPLHF. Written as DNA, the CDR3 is TGTGCCAGCAGCGTAGAAGTCGGATCGCCCCTCCACTTT.

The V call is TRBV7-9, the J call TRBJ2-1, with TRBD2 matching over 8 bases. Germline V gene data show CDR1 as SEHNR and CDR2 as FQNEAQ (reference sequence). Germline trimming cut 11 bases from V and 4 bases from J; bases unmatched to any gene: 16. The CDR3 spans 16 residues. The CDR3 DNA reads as TGTGCCGGCTATCTCCTAACGGGAGGGAGTTACAATGAGCAGTTCTTC. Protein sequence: CAGYLLTGGSYNEQFF.

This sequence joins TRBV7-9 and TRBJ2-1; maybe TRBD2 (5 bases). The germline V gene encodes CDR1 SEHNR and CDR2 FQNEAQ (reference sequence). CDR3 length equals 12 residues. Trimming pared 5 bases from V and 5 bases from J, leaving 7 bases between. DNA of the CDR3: TGTGCCAGCAGCCACGGGGACAATGAGCAGTTCTTC. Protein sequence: CASSHGDNEQFF.

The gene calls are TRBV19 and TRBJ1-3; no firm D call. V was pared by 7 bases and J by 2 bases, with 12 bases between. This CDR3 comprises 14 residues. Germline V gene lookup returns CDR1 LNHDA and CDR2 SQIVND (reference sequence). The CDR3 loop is CASKRSGAGNTIYF. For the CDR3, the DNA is TGTGCCAGTAAAAGGAGTGGCGCTGGAAACACCATATATTTT.

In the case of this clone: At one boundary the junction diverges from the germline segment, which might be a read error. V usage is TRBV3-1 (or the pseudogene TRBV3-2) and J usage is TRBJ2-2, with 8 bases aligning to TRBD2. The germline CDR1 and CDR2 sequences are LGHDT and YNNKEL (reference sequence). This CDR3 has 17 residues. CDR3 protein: CASSQRRQAGAYRGAVF. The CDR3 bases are TGTGCCAGCAGCCAAAGACGACAAGCGGGGGCCTACCGGGGAGCTGTTTTT.

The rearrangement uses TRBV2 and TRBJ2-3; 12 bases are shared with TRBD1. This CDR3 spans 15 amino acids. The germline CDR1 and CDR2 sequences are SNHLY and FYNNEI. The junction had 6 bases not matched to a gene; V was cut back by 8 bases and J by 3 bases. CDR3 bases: TGTGCCAGCGAGGGACAGGGGGCGTCTACAGATACGCAGTATTTT. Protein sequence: CASEGQGASTDTQYF. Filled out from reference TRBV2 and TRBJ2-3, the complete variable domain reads EPEVTQTPSHQVTQMGQEVILRCVPISNHLYFYWYRQILGQKVEFLVSFYNNEISEKSEIFDDQFSVERPDGSNFTLKIRSTKLEDSAMYFCASEGQGASTDTQYFGPGTRLTVL.

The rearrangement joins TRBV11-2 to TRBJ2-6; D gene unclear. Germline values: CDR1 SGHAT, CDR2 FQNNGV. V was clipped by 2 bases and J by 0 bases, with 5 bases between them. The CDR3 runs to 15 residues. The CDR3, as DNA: TGTGCCAGCAGCTTACCATTCTCTGGGGCCAACGTCCTGACTTTC. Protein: CASSLPFSGANVLTF.

Written as DNA, the CDR3 is TGTGCCAGCAGCATTTCGACAGGGTATTCACCCCTCCACTTT. It translates to CASSISTGYSPLHF. The rearrangement joins TRBV7-2 to TRBJ1-6; 7 bases fit TRBD1. Germline-derived CDR1 and CDR2 are SGHTA and FQGNSA. The CDR3 length is 14 residues. With V trimmed by 5 bases and J by 8 bases, 6 bases remained unmatched.